These 26 T cell receptor beta chains were all obtained from the same sample, sequenced in a study of T cell responses to AZD1222 COVID-19 vaccine. The table came from immunoSEQ multiplex PCR; TCRdb's copy has only in-frame clones and leaves some out. The sample consists of 130,000 or so clones, 75% to 85% of them appearing once. Here the sequenced sample was peripheral blood, taken 28 days after the second AZD1222 dose. These receptors were obtained from an adult who received the AZD1222 COVID-19 vaccine.

In its sample, this clone was seen once. The chain links TRBV5-1 to TRBJ2-7; 15 positions agree with TRBD2. Losses at the gene ends were 4 bases for V and 6 bases for J; bases not matched to a gene: 8. The CDR3 covers 16 residues. Germline values: CDR1 SGHRS, CDR2 YFSETQ. The CDR3 sequence is CASSRGTSGGTSEQYF. CDR3 sequence (DNA): TGCGCCAGCAGCCGGGGGACTAGCGGGGGGACATCCGAGCAGTACTTC.

This rearrangement joins TRBV5-6 to TRBJ2-1, with no clear D. Trimming took 2 bases from V and 3 from J, leaving 12 bases between them. The CDR3 has 15 amino acids. Germline values: CDR1 SGHDT, CDR2 YYEEEE. Written as DNA, the CDR3 is TGTGCCAGCAGCTTCAGCTTAGTTATCTACAATGAGCAGTTCTTC. This encodes CASSFSLVIYNEQFF.

The chain carries TRBV7-2 and TRBJ1-1; 7 bases line up with TRBD1. The CDR3 is 13 residues long. Germline V gene data show CDR1 as SGHTA and CDR2 as FQGNSA. Trimming at V came to 5 bases and at J to 5 bases, leaving 5 bases not matched to a gene. Here the CDR3 DNA reads TGTGCCAGCAGCCGGGACAGAAAGACTGAAGCTTTCTTT. Translated, it gives CASSRDRKTEAFF.

The chain links TRBV19 to TRBJ1-1, with 7 nucleotides matching TRBD1. From germline, CDR1 is LNHDA and CDR2 SQIVND (reference sequence). V dropped 11 bases and J dropped 3; count of bases not matched to a gene: 12. This CDR3 region has 14 residues. The CDR3 sequence: CAATVGTAYTEAFF. CDR3 bases: TGTGCCGCAACGGTAGGGACAGCCTACACTGAAGCTTTCTTT.

The chain combines TRBV29-1 with TRBJ2-1; 13 positions agree with TRBD2. This CDR3 spans 15 amino acids. The junction had 4 bases not matched to a gene; V was cut back by 7 bases and J by 1 base. CDR1 and CDR2 (germline): SQVTM, ANQGSEA. CDR3 sequence: CSGRTSGGSYNEQFF. In DNA form, the CDR3 reads TGCAGCGGCCGGACTAGCGGGGGTTCCTACAATGAGCAGTTCTTC.

The genes are TRBV5-1 and TRBJ2-1; 8 positions match TRBD2. Germline V CDR1 and CDR2: SGHRS, YFSETQ. V shed 1 base, J shed 5 bases, and the junction held 5 bases outside the gene matches. The CDR3 contains 15 residues. The CDR3 DNA sequence: TGCGCCAGCAGCTTGATCGGGGGGGCCCACAATGAGCAGTTCTTC. It yields the protein CASSLIGGAHNEQFF.

The rearrangement uses TRBV7-2 and TRBJ1-1; D not certain. V lost 4 bases and J lost 1, with 10 bases in between. The CDR3 contains 14 residues. Looked up from germline, CDR1 is SGHTA and CDR2 is FQGNSA. The DNA of the CDR3 is TGTGCCAGCAGCTCGAAGTTTACGAACACTGAAGCTTTCTTT. This sequence encodes CASSSKFTNTEAFF. The complete variable domain, with remaining parts taken from reference TRBV7-2 and TRBJ1-1, reads GAGVSQSPSNKVTEKGKDVELRCDPISGHTALYWYRQSLGQGLEFLIYFQGNSAPDKSGLPSDRFSAERTGGSVSTLTIQRTQQEDSAVYLCASSSKFTNTEAFFGQGTRLTVV.

The chain links TRBV5-6 to TRBJ2-1, with D possibly being TRBD1 or TRBD2 (5 bases each). V was shortened by 4 bases and J by 8 bases, with 16 bases between the two germline ends. The CDR3 has 14 amino acids. From germline, CDR1 is SGHDT and CDR2 YYEEEE. The CDR3 nucleotides are TGTGCCAGCAGCCCTGATCTGGGACGCGATGAGCAGTTCTTC. It is translated as CASSPDLGRDEQFF.

This clone was counted a single time. The chain employs TRBV6-1 and TRBJ1-5, with a tentative D call TRBD1 (6 bases). The CDR3 is made up of 15 amino acids. The V end was cut by 3 bases, the J end by 7 bases, with 16 bases between. Germline CDR1 is MNHNS and CDR2 is SASEGT. CDR3 in DNA: TGTGCCAGCAGTGACTCCCGGGGGGCCTGGCAGCCCCAGCATTTT. Translation: CASSDSRGAWQPQHF.

The chain joins TRBV3-1 (or the pseudogene TRBV3-2) to TRBJ1-1, with TRBD1 as a possible D gene (5 bases). Germline CDR1 reads LGHDT; CDR2 reads YNNKEL (reference sequence). Trimming cost V 1 base and J 4 bases, with 10 bases left between them. CDR3 length equals 14 residues. In nucleotides, the CDR3 is TGTGCCAGCAGCCAAGTAGCGGGGACCACTGAAGCTTTCTTT. It yields the protein CASSQVAGTTEAFF.

The rearrangement joins TRBV7-6 to TRBJ1-4; the match to TRBD1 covers 10 bases. This CDR3 comprises 14 residues. CDR1 is SGHVS and CDR2 is FNYEAQ in the germline V gene. The ends lost 6 bases at V and 5 bases at J; junction bases unmatched: 3. For the CDR3, the DNA is TGTGCCAGCAGGAGGGACAGGGGAAATGAAAAACTGTTTTTT. This encodes CASRRDRGNEKLFF.

The chain has TRBV7-2 and TRBJ1-1; D is ambiguous. This CDR3 region has 15 residues. With 5 bases removed from V and 1 base from J, the gap between germline ends came to 14 bases. In germline, CDR1 is SGHTA, CDR2 FQGNSA. CDR3 in amino acids: CASSGRQAKNTEAFF. Here the CDR3 DNA reads TGTGCCAGCAGCGGTCGGCAGGCCAAGAACACTGAAGCTTTCTTT.

The V call is TRBV11-3, the J call TRBJ1-1; D is unresolved. Germline CDR1 is SGHNT and CDR2 is YENEEA. Trimming removed 0 bases at V and 5 bases at J, with 4 bases between. The CDR3 is 12 residues long. The CDR3 loop reads CASSLEDTEAFF. CDR3 nucleotides: TGTGCCAGCAGCTTAGAAGATACTGAAGCTTTCTTT.

J is TRBJ1-2 and V is TRBV2, with 9 bases aligning to TRBD1. The CDR3 extends over 14 amino acids. Germline V gene lookup returns CDR1 SNHLY and CDR2 FYNNEI. After removal of 4 bases from V and 5 bases from J, the junction contained 5 bases not matched to a gene. CDR3 coding DNA: TGTGCCAGCAGTGGAACGACAGGGGGTTATGGCTACACCTTC. It encodes CASSGTTGGYGYTF.

This chain uses TRBV28 with TRBJ1-4; D is perhaps TRBD1 (5 bases). Germline CDR1 and CDR2: MDHEN and SYDVKM. With 4 bases removed from V and 8 bases from J, the gap between germline ends came to 11 bases. The CDR3 is 13 amino acids. The CDR3 loop is CASSWGGREKLFF. The CDR3, as DNA: TGTGCCAGCAGTTGGGGCGGGCGCGAAAAACTGTTTTTT.

This chain links TRBV7-9 with TRBJ1-5, with 8 positions matching TRBD1. CDR3 length: 14 residues. The J segment lost 7 bases and the V segment lost 5 bases, leaving 7 bases of the junction unmatched. Per germline, CDR1 SEHNR and CDR2 FQNEAQ (reference sequence). Written as DNA, the CDR3 is TGTGCCAGCAGCCGGACAGGGATGGGGCAGCCCCAGCATTTT. Its protein is CASSRTGMGQPQHF. Drawing the rest from reference TRBV7-9 and TRBJ1-5, the complete variable domain is DTGVSQNPRHKITKRGQNVTFRCDPISEHNRLYWYRQTLGQGPEFLTYFQNEAQLEKSRLLSDRFSAERPKGSFSTLEIQRTEQGDSAMYLCASSRTGMGQPQHFGDGTRLSIL.

The V call is TRBV11-2, the J call TRBJ1-3; D is possibly TRBD1 (5 bases). Germline assignment: CDR1 SGHAT and CDR2 FQNNGV. CDR3 length: 15 amino acids. Trimming stripped 5 bases from V and 4 bases from J, with 15 bases between. CDR3 DNA: TGTGCCAGCAGCCCTTCGGGTCAGGGAGGAAACACCATATATTTT. Protein: CASSPSGQGGNTIYF.

The rearrangement uses TRBV19 and TRBJ2-1, with no clear D. In germline, CDR1 is LNHDA, CDR2 SQIVND (reference sequence). This CDR3 has 15 residues. Trimming shortened V by 9 bases and J by 0 bases, and 15 bases separated the two germline ends. The CDR3 is CASLPTSSSYNEQFF. Here the CDR3 DNA reads TGTGCCAGCTTGCCGACCTCAAGCTCCTACAATGAGCAGTTCTTC.

V usage is TRBV10-2 and J usage is TRBJ1-5, with 8 positions matching TRBD1. Germline loops: CDR1 WSHSY, CDR2 SAAADI. The J segment lost 5 bases and the V segment lost 9 bases, leaving 6 bases of the junction unmatched. The CDR3 runs 13 residues. CDR3 nucleotide sequence: TGCGCCAGTCAGACAGGGGAGTATCAGCCCCAGCATTTT. Amino acid sequence: CASQTGEYQPQHF.

This clone was counted a single time. V and J are TRBV7-9 and TRBJ1-1; tentative D call: TRBD1 (5 bases). The CDR3 runs 13 residues. V was cut by 5 bases and J by 3 bases, with 10 bases left in between. Germline-derived CDR1 and CDR2 are SEHNR and FQNEAQ (reference sequence). The CDR3 bases are TGTGCCAGCAGCCCGACAGTGGACACTGAAGCTTTCTTT. Translated, it gives CASSPTVDTEAFF.

The chain employs TRBV7-3 and TRBJ1-6; D is uncertain. Germline V gives CDR1 SGHTA, CDR2 FQGTGA. V dropped 4 bases and J dropped 8 bases, with 6 bases sitting between them. The length of the CDR3 is 12 residues. The CDR3 region is CASSSTDSPLHF. DNA for the CDR3: TGTGCCAGCAGCTCCACAGATTCACCCCTCCACTTT. The full variable domain, with the rest looked up from reference TRBV7-3 and TRBJ1-6, is GAGVSQTPSNKVTEKGKYVELRCDPISGHTALYWYRQSLGQGPEFLIYFQGTGAADDSGLPNDRFFAVRPEGSVSTLKIQRTERGDSAVYLCASSSTDSPLHFGNGTRLTVT.

V and J are TRBV28 and TRBJ1-5, with 7 bases lining up with TRBD1. The germline V gene encodes CDR1 MDHEN and CDR2 SYDVKM. J was trimmed by 5 bases and V by 7 bases; bases with no gene match: 14. This CDR3 comprises 16 residues. The DNA of the CDR3 is TGTGCCAGCACCCCTCCGACAGGGAGGAATTATCAGCCCCAGCATTTT. Translating gives CASTPPTGRNYQPQHF. The whole variable domain, filled in from reference TRBV28 and TRBJ1-5, reads DVKVTQSSRYLVKRTGEKVFLECVQDMDHENMFWYRQDPGLGLRLIYFSYDVKMKEKGDIPEGYSVSREKKERFSLILESASTNQTSMYLCASTPPTGRNYQPQHFGDGTRLSIL.

The rearrangement uses TRBV3-1 (or the pseudogene TRBV3-2) and TRBJ1-6, with D possibly TRBD1 on 5 matching bases. This CDR3 is built from 16 residues. Germline loops: CDR1 LGHDT, CDR2 YNNKEL (reference sequence). Trimming pared 1 base from V and 7 bases from J, leaving 14 bases between. The DNA for the CDR3 is TGTGCCAGCAGCCAAGTTGGGGCAATAAGGAATTCACCCCTCCACTTT. Its translation is CASSQVGAIRNSPLHF.

In DNA form, the CDR3 reads TGTGCCAGCAGCCAGGGCAGGGGACGAACTGAAGCTTTCTTT. It is translated as CASSQGRGRTEAFF. The chain recombines TRBV7-2 with TRBJ1-1; possibly TRBD1 for D (6 bases). CDR3 size: 14 residues. V shed 5 bases and J shed 5 bases, with 15 bases lying between them. Germline-derived CDR1 and CDR2 are SGHTA and FQGNSA.

V usage is TRBV28 and J usage is TRBJ1-4; TRBD1 might be the D (5 bases). The germline V gene has CDR1 MDHEN and CDR2 SYDVKM. The length of the CDR3 is 13 residues. V was cut by 7 bases and J by 11 bases, with 17 bases left in between. CDR3 nucleotides: TGTGCCAGCACCCTGGCAGGGCTGGGGAAACTGTTTTTT. It specifies CASTLAGLGKLFF.

This rearrangement joins TRBV5-1 to TRBJ1-1; D is unclear. This CDR3 is built from 14 residues. V lost 1 base and J lost 7, with 14 bases in between. CDR1 and CDR2 from the germline V gene are SGHRS and YFSETQ. CDR3 sequence reads: CASSLNEGAGEAFF. The CDR3 DNA follows: TGCGCCAGCAGCTTGAATGAGGGTGCGGGTGAAGCTTTCTTT.